The 3 T cell receptor beta chains below all came from one sample that was sequenced in a study of a mutant IDH1 vaccine in newly diagnosed glioma (dated by TCRdb to the early 2020s). The library was built by means of the immunoSEQ multiplex PCR assay. The table was pulled from immuneACCESS by TCRdb, which kept in-frame rearrangements only. Such tables lose some clones; where checked, under half of the loss comes from unresolved V genes, and the rest has no known cause. This sample has tens of thousands of clones in its table, and under 80% of those were observed once. Under 9% of the sample belongs to the ten largest clones. The time point label, read with the paper, signifies: week 35, safety follow-up. Each vaccine dose was 300 ug of a 20-mer mutant IDH1 peptide in Montanide, given subcutaneously with topical imiquimod. These receptors are not linked to any known antigen. The starting material was PBMCs, obtained from a glioma patient whose treatment included an IDH1 peptide vaccine. The source is a man between 45 and 60 years old with glioma.

Only a few counts were recorded for this clone. The genes are TRBV5-4 and TRBJ2-7; maybe TRBD1 (6 bases). Trimming shortened V by 4 bases and J by 5 bases, and 16 bases separated the two germline ends. Per the germline V gene, CDR1 is SGHNT and CDR2 is YYREEE (reference sequence). The CDR3 has 14 amino acids. CDR3 protein: CASSNIRGSDEQYF. In nucleotides, the CDR3 is TGTGCCAGCAGCAACATCAGGGGTTCCGACGAGCAGTACTTC.

The rearrangement uses TRBV5-1 and TRBJ1-1; D gene uncertain. Trimming took 4 bases from V and 8 from J, leaving 18 bases between them. Germline CDR1 reads SGHRS; CDR2 reads YFSETQ. The CDR3 totals 14 residues. The CDR3 DNA reads TGCGCCAGCAGCCTAGGTGGCGGTCTCGCCGAAGCTTTCTTT. Translating it yields CASSLGGGLAEAFF. Drawing the rest from reference TRBV5-1 and TRBJ1-1, the complete variable domain is KAGVTQTPRYLIKTRGQQVTLSCSPISGHRSVSWYQQTPGQGLQFLFEYFSETQRNKGNFPGRFSGRQFSNSRSEMNVSTLELGDSALYLCASSLGGGLAEAFFGQGTRLTVV.

V and J are TRBV6-1 and TRBJ1-2; D is perhaps TRBD1 (5 bases). V dropped 8 bases and J dropped 8 bases, with 12 bases sitting between them. CDR1 and CDR2 from the germline V gene are MNHNS and SASEGT. The CDR3 contains 11 residues. The CDR3 region is CASGQKVGYTF. CDR3 in DNA: TGTGCCAGCGGACAAAAGGTCGGCTACACCTTC.